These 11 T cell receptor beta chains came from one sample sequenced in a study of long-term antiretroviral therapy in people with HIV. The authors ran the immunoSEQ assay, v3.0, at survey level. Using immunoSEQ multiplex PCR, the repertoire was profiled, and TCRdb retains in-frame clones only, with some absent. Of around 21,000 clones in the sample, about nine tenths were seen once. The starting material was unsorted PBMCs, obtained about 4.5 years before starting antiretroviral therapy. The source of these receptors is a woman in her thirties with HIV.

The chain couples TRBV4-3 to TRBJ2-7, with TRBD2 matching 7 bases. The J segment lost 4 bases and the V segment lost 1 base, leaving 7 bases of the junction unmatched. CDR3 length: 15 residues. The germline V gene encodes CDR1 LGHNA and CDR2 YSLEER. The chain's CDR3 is CASSQVGPGGYEQYF. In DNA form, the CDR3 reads TGCGCCAGCAGCCAAGTAGGCCCGGGGGGATACGAGCAGTACTTC.

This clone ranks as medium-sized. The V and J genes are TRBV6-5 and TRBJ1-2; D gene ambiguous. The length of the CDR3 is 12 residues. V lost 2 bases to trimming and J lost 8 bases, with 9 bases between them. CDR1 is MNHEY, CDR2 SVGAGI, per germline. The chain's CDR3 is CASSYVGGGYTF. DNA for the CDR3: TGTGCCAGCAGTTACGTCGGTGGGGGCTACACCTTC.

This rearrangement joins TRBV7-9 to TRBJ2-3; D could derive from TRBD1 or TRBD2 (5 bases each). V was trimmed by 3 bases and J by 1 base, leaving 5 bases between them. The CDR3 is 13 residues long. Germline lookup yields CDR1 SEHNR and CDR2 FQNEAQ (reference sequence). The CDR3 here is CASSLGGTDTQYF. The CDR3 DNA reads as TGTGCCAGCAGCTTGGGGGGCACAGATACGCAGTATTTT.

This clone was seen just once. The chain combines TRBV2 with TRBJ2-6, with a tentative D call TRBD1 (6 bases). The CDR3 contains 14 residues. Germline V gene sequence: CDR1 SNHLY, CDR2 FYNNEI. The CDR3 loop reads CAGHLGSGANVLTF. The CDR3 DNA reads TGTGCGGGACATCTTGGCTCTGGGGCCAACGTCCTGACTTTC.

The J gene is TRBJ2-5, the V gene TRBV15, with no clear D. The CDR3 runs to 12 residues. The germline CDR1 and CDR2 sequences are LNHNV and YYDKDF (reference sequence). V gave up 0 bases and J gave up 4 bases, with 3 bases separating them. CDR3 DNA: TGTGCCACCAGCAGAGATGGAGAGACCCAGTACTTC. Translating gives CATSRDGETQYF.

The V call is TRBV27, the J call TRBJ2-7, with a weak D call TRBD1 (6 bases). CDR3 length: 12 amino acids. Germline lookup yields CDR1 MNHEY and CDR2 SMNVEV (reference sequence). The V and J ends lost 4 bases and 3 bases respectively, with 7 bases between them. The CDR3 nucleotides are TGTGCCAGCAGTTCCAGGGGCTACGAGCAGTACTTC. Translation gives CASSSRGYEQYF.

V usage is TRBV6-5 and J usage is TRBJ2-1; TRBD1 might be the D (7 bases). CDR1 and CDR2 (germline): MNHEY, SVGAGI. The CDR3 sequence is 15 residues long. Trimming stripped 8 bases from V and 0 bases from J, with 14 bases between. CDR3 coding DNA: TGTGCCAGCCACGGAGGGGGCAGCTCCTACAATGAGCAGTTCTTC. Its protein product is CASHGGGSSYNEQFF.

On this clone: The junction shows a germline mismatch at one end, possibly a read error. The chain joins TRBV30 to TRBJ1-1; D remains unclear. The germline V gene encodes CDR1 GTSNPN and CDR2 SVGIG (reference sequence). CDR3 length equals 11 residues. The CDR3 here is CAGRANTEAFF. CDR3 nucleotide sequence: TGCGCCGGCCGGGCGAACACTGAAGCTTTCTTT.

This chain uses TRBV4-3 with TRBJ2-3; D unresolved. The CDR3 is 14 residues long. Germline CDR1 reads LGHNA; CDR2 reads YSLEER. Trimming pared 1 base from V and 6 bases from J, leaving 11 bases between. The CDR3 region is CASSQVEWADTQYF. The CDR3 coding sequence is TGCGCCAGCAGCCAAGTCGAGTGGGCGGATACGCAGTATTTT.

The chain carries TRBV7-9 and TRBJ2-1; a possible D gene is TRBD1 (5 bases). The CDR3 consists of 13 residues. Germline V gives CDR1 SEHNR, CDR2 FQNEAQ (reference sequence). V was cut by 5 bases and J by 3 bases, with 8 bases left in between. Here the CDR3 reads CASSRRDYNEQFF. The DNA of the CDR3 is TGTGCCAGCAGCCGCAGGGACTACAATGAGCAGTTCTTC.

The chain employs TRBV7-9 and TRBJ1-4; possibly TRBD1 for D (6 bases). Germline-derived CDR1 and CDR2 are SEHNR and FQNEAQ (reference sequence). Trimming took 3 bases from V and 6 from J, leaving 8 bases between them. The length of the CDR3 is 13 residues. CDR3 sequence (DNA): TGTGCCAGCAGCTTGAGGACAGATGAAAAACTGTTTTTT. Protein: CASSLRTDEKLFF.